This T cell receptor (beta chain) stems from a study of T cell repertoires in cytomegalovirus infection. Study background: Both a matching HLA type and CMV infection were indicated by public TCR beta signatures. General observations from the study: HLA-C-restricted CMV-specific TCR beta clonotypes were dominant in the ex vivo response.

Trimming took off 0 bases at V and 6 bases at J, with 12 bases between the two ends. Germline CDR1 MGHRA, CDR2 YSYEKL. The CDR3 sequence is 15 residues long. TCRdb independently ran MiXCR on the reads; one entry per CDR3 protein. The sample lists hundreds of thousands of distinct CDR3 sequences; roughly 15% were seen once. Worth noting for this clonotype: The antigen remains undetermined.

This sequence was found in a human donor in good health (CMV status not recorded). Some clones in this sample may be carry-over from other donors' samples. The rearrangement joins TRBV4-1 to TRBJ2-1, with TRBD2 as a possible D gene (5 bases). Sequencing was carried out using PBMCs. CDR3 sequence: CASSQDGRGPNEQFF. The CDR3 DNA reads as TGCGCCAGCAGCCAAGATGGAAGAGGGCCCAATGAGCAGTTCTTC.